The 2 T cell receptor beta chains in this list originate from one sample, sequenced in a study of shared clonotypes between healthy human individuals. Sequenced by immunoSEQ multiplex PCR; TCRdb stores in-frame clones only, minus some. The data show 2,500,000 or so clones, around 92% seen once. The material sequenced was naive CD4+ T cells from PBMCs. Subset of the sample: CD45RA+ positively selected. The receptors here all came from a man between 18 and 35 years old in good health. Some clones in this sample may be carry-over from other donors' samples.

A word on this clone: Other DNA sequences of this sample code for an identical CDR3. This chain joins TRBV9 and TRBJ2-7; 11 bases agree with TRBD2. The germline V gene encodes CDR1 SGDLS and CDR2 YYNGEE. Trimming removed 3 bases from V and 2 bases from J; junction bases left unmatched: 4. The CDR3 covers 15 residues. The CDR3 nucleotides read TGTGCCAGCAGCGCGGGGACTAGCGGCACCTACGAGCAGTACTTC. It codes for CASSAGTSGTYEQYF.

J is TRBJ2-7 and V is TRBV7-3; D is perhaps TRBD1 (7 bases). Looked up from germline, CDR1 is SGHTA and CDR2 is FQGTGA. Trimming took off 4 bases at V and 0 bases at J, with 19 bases between the two ends. The CDR3 is 17 amino acids. The CDR3 nucleotides read TGTGCCAGCAGCTCTAGGAGGGGGCAGGGGAGCTCCTACGAGCAGTACTTC. Translating gives CASSSRRGQGSSYEQYF.